This T cell receptor (beta chain) was sequenced in a study of T cell responses to AZD1222 COVID-19 vaccine listed by TCRdb under 2021. Background on the whole study: AZD1222 recipients given second doses at about 4 weeks or at about 12 weeks were pooled, since spike-specific TCR depth and breadth were not found to differ between the two schedules. TCR sequencing covered 233 trial participants: 200 to 220 given two doses of AZD1222 and approximately 26 given two doses of MenACWY control vaccine. Trial participants were enrolled by age into 18-55, 56-69 and 70-plus year subgroups, with roughly 150, 30 and 60 TCR-sequenced participants respectively. Overall study outcomes, separate from this receptor: Conclusions about previously exposed vaccinees are limited because only five or six AZD1222 recipients were SARS-CoV-2 seropositive at baseline. Vaccine-associated CD4 TCRs spanned the whole spike protein, with dominant responses in regions 160-218 and 743-854. The 56-69-year group was small, and its depth increase did not reach significance, likely because of low power. Epitopes outside the regions mutated in the B.1.351 and B.1.1.7 variants were reportedly recognized by nearly half of the unique spike-specific TCRs. Because no samples from the day 14 peak response were available, repertoires could be characterized only after the peak T cell response. After two AZD1222 doses, both the breadth and the depth of spike-specific TCRs were significantly higher than at day 0 and than in MenACWY recipients. Participants were mostly white British, with more females than males. The authors suggested clonal diversity may have been underestimated.

The CDR3 regions of human TCRbeta chains were analyzed by immunosequencing. The paper's data handling went like this. Repertoire TCRs were checked for matches against a reference library of SARS-CoV-2-specific TCRs that had been generated using the MIRA antigen-specificity platform. Breadth was defined as the fraction of unique TCRs that were SARS-CoV-2-associated. Depth was defined as the fraction of total T cells that were SARS-CoV-2-associated. Using the MIRA data, every spike-specific TCR was mapped to the spike region that the TCR reacted to and assigned to either a CD4 or a CD8 class. Log10-transformed breadth and depth values were compared by one-way ANOVA with Sidak's multiple comparisons tests. TCRdb's version of the immuneACCESS table is confined to in-frame rearrangements and falls short of the full clone set. An unresolved V gene accounts for under half of the shortfall where checked; the remainder is of unknown origin. V and J calls and clone size follow that table, whereas D and trimming were derived from the DNA. The sample yields over 85,000 clones; approximately 90% were counted once. In total, the top ten clones hold more than 1.5% of the sample.

With regard to this clone: Its antigen remains unidentified. It has no much larger one-base neighbor in the sample; base qualities were not kept.

This sample's time point label indicates: baseline before first vaccination. The vaccinee samples were drawn from two UK trials, COV001 and COV002, one of which was a single-blind randomized controlled phase 2/3 trial testing AZD1222 (ChAdOx1 nCoV-19) in healthy adults. For TCRbeta chain sequencing, PBMC samples from trial participants were taken at day 0 and at day 28 after the second dose. The clonotype comes from an adult in good health. The specimen comprised peripheral blood, sampled on day 0 of AZD1222 vaccination.

The CDR3 protein: CASSESTPRTDTQYF. The sequenced DNA: TGTGCCAGCAGTGAGTCTACACCCCGCACAGATACGCAGTATTTT. This chain joins TRBV6-1 to TRBJ2-3, with no confident D gene call. The CDR3 holds 15 amino acids from the cysteine to the phenylalanine. Of the read, only the CDR3 DNA is kept; its 45 bases are in frame from base 1. The V end loses 3 bases and the J end loses 1 base, and a stretch of 11 bases separates them. Sequences MNHNS (CDR1) and SASEGT (CDR2) are obtained from the germline V gene.